Listed below are T cell receptor beta chains from one sample, sequenced in a study of cytomegalovirus exposure and HLA in healthy donors. TCRdb keeps only in-frame clones here, not all; method: immunoSEQ multiplex PCR. The data show about 240,000 clones, around four fifths seen once. Sequencing input: PBMCs. The origin of the receptors is a boy between 10 and 17 years old in good health and CMV-seronegative. Both conserved end residues are part of each CDR3. D genes are given only for firm matches.

.	TRBV10-1	CASSESTQRRGNYNEQFF
.	TRBV5-1	CASSFGLEGRYEQYF
.	TRBV19	CASSPPGPTHPF
TRBD1	TRBV28	CASRWTGSENTEAFF
.	TRBV27	CASSGGVGQETQYF
TRBD1	TRBV5-8	CASSLLQGVGEQYF
TRBD1	TRBV5-6	CASSSTGLQETQYF
TRBD2	TRBV7-9	CASSTGTSGINEQFF
TRBD1	TRBV27	CASSSFDRGTYEQYF
TRBD2	TRBV5-4	CASRAELAGGPYEQYF
.	TRBV30	CAWSVEGRDSPLHF
.	TRBV30	CAQTLPSGEQFF
.	TRBV6-6	CASSRAPTSSGNTIYF
TRBD1	TRBV10-3	CAISDFGTGSADTQYF
TRBD2	TRBV25-1	CASSPGRLAGRAYNEQFF
TRBD1	TRBV4-1	CASSQPGQGVIYGYTF
TRBD1	TRBV10-3	CAISGHRDRGNTGELFF
.	TRBV27	CASRIQINYGYTF
.	TRBV9	CASSVTGSSYEQYF
.	TRBV4-1	CASSQVQGTQYF
.	TRBV27	CASSYVGAFNEQFF
.	TRBV18	CASSPSLGELFF
.	TRBV7-2	CASSLGSNTGELFF
TRBD2	TRBV7-9	CASSLLAFNEQFF
.	TRBV30	CAWSVLTKRTEAFF
TRBD1	TRBV30	CAWQDRGRSEQYF
.	TRBV5-1	CASSLSLGAGELFF
TRBD2	TRBV11-2	CASSKRGTSGPQETQYF
.	TRBV11-2	CASSVRGEQYF
.	TRBV7-9	CASSRGTLNTEAFF
.	TRBV2	CASTKDRGSGGYTF
.	TRBV7-6	CASSSHPGDYGYTF
.	TRBV5-1	CASSLLAGTGSPLHF
.	TRBV19	CASRTIGGNTGELFF
.	TRBV25-1	CASSEGGGRGADTQYF
TRBD1	TRBV29-1	CSVAKRTGAEKLFF
.	TRBV1	CTSSQEEGASGRASDTQYF
.	TRBV2	CASSDLSRGYTF
.	TRBV27	CASSLGQGETQYF
.	TRBV19	CASSGVGEETQYF
.	TRBV5-6	CASSLSGGANTGELFF
TRBD1	TRBV30	CAWRVGTGTTEAFF
.	TRBV6-5	CASRLTGVSYNEQFF
.	TRBV18	CASSPTSGGPSLQYF
.	TRBV11-3	CASSSWRTGTNYGYTF